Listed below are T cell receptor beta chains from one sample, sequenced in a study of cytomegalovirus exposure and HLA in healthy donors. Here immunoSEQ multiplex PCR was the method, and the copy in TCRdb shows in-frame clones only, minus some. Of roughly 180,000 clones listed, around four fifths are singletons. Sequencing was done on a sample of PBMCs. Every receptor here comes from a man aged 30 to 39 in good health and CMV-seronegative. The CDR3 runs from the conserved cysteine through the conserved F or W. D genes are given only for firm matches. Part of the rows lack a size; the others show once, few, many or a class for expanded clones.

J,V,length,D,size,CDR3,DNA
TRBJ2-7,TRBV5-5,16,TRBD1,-,CASSLFGGQGFYEQYF,TGTGCCAGCAGCTTGTTCGGCGGACAGGGGTTCTACGAGCAGTACTTC
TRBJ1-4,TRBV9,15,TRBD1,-,CASSARQGPNEKLFF,TGTGCCAGCAGCGCCAGACAGGGGCCTAATGAAAAACTGTTTTTT
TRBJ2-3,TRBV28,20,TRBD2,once,CASSARLGREGRGSTDTQYF,TGTGCCAGCAGTGCCCGATTGGGGCGGGAGGGCCGGGGGAGCACAGATACGCAGTATTTT
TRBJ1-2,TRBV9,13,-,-,CASSGGPDYGYTF,TGTGCCAGCAGCGGCGGGCCCGACTATGGCTACACCTTC
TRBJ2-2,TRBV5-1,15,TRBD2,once,CASSGGRVGTGELFF,TGCGCCAGCAGCGGAGGGAGGGTTGGCACCGGGGAGCTGTTTTTT
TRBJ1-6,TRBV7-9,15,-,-,CASSLAAGPNSPLHF,TGTGCCAGCAGCTTAGCGGCAGGCCCTAATTCACCCCTCCACTTT
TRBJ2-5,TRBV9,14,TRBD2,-,CASSPGLARETQYF,TGTGCCAGCAGCCCCGGACTAGCTAGGGAGACCCAGTACTTC
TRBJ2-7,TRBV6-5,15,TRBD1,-,CASSKQGAQRPEQYF,TGTGCCAGCAGTAAACAGGGGGCGCAGAGACCCGAGCAGTACTTC
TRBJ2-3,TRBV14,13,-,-,CASSQNSGDTQYF,TGTGCCAGCAGCCAAAACAGCGGGGATACGCAGTATTTT
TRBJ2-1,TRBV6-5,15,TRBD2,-,CASSYGTSGYNEQFF,TGTGCCAGCAGTTATGGGACTAGCGGGTACAATGAGCAGTTCTTC
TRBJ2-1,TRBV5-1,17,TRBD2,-,CASSRGGLAGVYNEQFF,TGCGCCAGCAGCCGGGGAGGGCTAGCGGGGGTCTACAATGAGCAGTTCTTC
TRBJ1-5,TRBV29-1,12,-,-,CSVGARDQPQHF,TGCAGCGTTGGGGCCAGGGATCAGCCCCAGCATTTT
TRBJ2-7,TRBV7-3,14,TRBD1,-,CASSPLRDSYEQYF,TGTGCCAGCAGCCCGCTCCGGGACAGCTACGAGCAGTACTTC
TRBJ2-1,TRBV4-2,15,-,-,CASSQDTNSYNEQFF,TGTGCCAGCAGCCAAGATACAAATTCCTACAATGAGCAGTTCTTC
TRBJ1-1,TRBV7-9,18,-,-,CASSLERVPVTENTEAFF,TGTGCCAGCAGCTTAGAGAGGGTCCCCGTCACCGAGAACACTGAAGCTTTCTTT
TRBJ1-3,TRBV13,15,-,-,CASSPKRQSGNTIYF,TGTGCCAGCAGCCCTAAACGACAGTCTGGAAACACCATATATTTT
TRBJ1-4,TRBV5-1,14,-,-,CASSSDSTNEKLFF,TGCGCCAGCAGCTCAGATTCAACTAATGAAAAACTGTTTTTT
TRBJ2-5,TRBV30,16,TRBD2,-,CAWSVGLATVQETQYF,TGTGCCTGGAGTGTAGGACTAGCGACGGTCCAAGAGACCCAGTACTTC
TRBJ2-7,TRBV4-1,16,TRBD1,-,CASSLRRDSAPYEQYF,TGCGCCAGCAGCCTTCGCCGGGACAGTGCACCCTACGAGCAGTACTTC
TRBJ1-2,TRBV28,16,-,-,CASSFWPATGYYGYTF,TGTGCCAGCAGTTTTTGGCCCGCAACAGGCTACTATGGCTACACCTTC
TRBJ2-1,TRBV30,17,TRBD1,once,CAWGRDSLNRAYNEQFF,TGTGCCTGGGGTCGGGACAGCTTAAACCGAGCCTACAATGAGCAGTTCTTC
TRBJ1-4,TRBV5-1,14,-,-,CASSSGATNEKLFF,TGCGCCAGCAGCTCAGGGGCAACTAATGAAAAACTGTTTTTT
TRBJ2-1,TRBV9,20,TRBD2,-,CASSVGVAGDPRGGINEQFF,TGTGCCAGCAGCGTAGGCGTAGCGGGGGACCCGCGGGGGGGAATCAATGAGCAGTTCTTC
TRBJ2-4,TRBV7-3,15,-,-,CASSQTAELKNIQYF,TGTGCCAGCAGCCAGACAGCCGAGCTCAAAAACATTCAGTACTTC
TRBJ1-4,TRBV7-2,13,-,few,CASSSDPQGKLFF,TGTGCCAGCAGCTCGGACCCGCAGGGAAAACTGTTTTTT
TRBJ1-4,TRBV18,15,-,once,CASSPTREVGEKLFF,TGTGCCAGCTCACCAACGAGGGAAGTGGGTGAAAAACTGTTTTTT
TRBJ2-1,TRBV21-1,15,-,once,CASSKAWTGGDEQFF,TGTGCCAGCAGCAAAGCTTGGACAGGGGGCGATGAGCAGTTCTTC
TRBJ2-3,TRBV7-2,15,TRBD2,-,CASSLSGTSTDTQYF,TGTGCCAGCAGCCTTAGCGGGACTAGCACAGATACGCAGTATTTT
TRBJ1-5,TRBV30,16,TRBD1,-,CAWSGTGGRSNQPQHF,TGTGCCTGGAGTGGGACAGGGGGCCGCAGCAATCAGCCCCAGCATTTT